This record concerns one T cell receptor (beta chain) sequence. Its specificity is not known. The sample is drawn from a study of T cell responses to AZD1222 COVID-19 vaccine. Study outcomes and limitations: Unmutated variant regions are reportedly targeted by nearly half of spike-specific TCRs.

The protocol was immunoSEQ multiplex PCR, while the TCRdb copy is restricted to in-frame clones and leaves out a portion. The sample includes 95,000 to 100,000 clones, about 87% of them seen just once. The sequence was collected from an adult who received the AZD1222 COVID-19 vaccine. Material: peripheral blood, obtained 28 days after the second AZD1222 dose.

The CDR3 reads CASSLTDNYEQYF. In DNA, the CDR3 is TGTGCCAGCAGCTTAACGGACAACTACGAGCAGTACTTC. This rearrangement joins TRBV7-3 to TRBJ2-7; D is perhaps TRBD1 (5 bases). This CDR3 is 13 amino acids long. Germline CDR1 and CDR2: SGHTA and FQGTGA. Trimming left V 0 bases short and J 3 bases short, with 6 bases between.